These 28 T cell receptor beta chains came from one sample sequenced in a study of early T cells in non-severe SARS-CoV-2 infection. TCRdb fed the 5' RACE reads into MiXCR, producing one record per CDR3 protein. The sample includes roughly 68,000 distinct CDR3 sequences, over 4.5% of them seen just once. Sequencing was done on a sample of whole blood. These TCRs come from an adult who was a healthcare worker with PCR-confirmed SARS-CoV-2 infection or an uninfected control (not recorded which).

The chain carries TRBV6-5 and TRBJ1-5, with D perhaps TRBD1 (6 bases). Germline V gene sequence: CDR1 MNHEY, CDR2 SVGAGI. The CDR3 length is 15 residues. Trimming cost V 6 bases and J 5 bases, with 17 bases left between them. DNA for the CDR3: TGTGCCAGCAGCCCTGAGGACAGCGGCTATCAGCCCCAGCATTTT. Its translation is CASSPEDSGYQPQHF.

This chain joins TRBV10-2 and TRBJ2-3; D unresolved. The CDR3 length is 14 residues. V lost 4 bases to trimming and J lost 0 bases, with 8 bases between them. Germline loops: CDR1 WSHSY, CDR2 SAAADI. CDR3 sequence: CASSARDSTDTQYF. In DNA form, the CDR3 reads TGCGCCAGCAGTGCCCGCGACAGCACAGATACGCAGTATTTT.

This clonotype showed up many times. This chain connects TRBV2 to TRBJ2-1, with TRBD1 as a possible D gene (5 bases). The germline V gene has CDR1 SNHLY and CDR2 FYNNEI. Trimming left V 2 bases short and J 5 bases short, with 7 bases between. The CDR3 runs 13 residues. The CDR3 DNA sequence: TGTGCCAGCAGTGAAAGGACACACAATGAGCAGTTCTTC. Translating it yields CASSERTHNEQFF.

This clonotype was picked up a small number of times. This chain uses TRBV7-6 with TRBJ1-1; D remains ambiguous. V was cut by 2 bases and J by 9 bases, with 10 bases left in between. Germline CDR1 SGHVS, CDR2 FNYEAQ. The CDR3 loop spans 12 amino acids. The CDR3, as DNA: TGTGCCAGCAGCTTAAGCGCAGGCAAAGCTTTCTTT. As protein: CASSLSAGKAFF.

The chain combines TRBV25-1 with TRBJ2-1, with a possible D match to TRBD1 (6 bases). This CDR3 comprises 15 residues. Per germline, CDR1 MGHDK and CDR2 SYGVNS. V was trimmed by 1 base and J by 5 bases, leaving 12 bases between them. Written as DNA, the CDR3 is TGTGCCAGCAGTGAATTTGGCAGGGGAAACAATGAGCAGTTCTTC. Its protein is CASSEFGRGNNEQFF.

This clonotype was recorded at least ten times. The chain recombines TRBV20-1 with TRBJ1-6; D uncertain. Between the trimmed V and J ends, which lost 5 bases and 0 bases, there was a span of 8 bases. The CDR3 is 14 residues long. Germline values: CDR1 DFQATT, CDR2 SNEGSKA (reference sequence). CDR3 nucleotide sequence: TGCAGTGCTGAAGTGAGCTCCTATAATTCACCCCTCCACTTT. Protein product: CSAEVSSYNSPLHF.

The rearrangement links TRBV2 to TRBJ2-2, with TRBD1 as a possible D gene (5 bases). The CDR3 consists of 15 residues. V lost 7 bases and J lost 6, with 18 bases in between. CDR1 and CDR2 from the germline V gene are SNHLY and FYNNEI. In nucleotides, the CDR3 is TGTGCCAGCAACGGCGTCAGGGAAAAGGCCGGGGAGCTGTTTTTT. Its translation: CASNGVREKAGELFF.

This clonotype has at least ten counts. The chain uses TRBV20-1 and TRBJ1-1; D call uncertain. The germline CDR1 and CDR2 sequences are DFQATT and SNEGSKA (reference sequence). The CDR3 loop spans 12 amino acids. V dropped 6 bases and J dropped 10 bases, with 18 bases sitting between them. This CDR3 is CSAGEPLIGAFF. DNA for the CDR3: TGCAGTGCCGGGGAGCCCCTTATTGGAGCTTTCTTT.

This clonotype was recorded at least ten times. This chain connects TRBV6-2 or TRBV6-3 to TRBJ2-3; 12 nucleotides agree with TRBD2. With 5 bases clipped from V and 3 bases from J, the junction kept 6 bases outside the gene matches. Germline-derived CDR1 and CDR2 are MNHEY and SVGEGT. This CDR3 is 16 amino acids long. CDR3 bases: TGTGCCAGCAGTCCCTCTAGCGGGAGGGCTACAGATACGCAGTATTTT. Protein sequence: CASSPSSGRATDTQYF.

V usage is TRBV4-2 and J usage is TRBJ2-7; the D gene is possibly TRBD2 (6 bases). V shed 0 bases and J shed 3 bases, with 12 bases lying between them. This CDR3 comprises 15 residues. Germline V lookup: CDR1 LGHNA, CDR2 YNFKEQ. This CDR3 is CASSQDVRGSYEQYF. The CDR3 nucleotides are TGTGCCAGCAGCCAAGACGTACGGGGGAGCTACGAGCAGTACTTC.

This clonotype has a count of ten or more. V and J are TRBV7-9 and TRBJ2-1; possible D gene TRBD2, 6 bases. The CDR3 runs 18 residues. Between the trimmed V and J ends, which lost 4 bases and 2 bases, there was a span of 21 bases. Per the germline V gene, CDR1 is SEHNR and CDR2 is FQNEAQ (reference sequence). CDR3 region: CASSSTYGAGGTYNEQFF. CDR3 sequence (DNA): TGTGCCAGCAGCTCCACGTATGGGGCGGGCGGGACCTACAATGAGCAGTTCTTC.

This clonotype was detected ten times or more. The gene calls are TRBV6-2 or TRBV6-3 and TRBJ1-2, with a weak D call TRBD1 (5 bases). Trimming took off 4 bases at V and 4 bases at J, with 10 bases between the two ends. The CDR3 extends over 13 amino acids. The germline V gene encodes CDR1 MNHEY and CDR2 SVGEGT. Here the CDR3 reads CASSSGTFYGYTF. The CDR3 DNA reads TGTGCCAGCAGTTCCGGGACCTTCTATGGCTACACCTTC.

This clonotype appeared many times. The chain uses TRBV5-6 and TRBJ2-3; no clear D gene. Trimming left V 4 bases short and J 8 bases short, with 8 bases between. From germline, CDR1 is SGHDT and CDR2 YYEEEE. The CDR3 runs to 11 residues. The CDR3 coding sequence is TGTGCCAGCAGCCGGTTAGGTACGCAGTATTTT. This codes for CASSRLGTQYF.

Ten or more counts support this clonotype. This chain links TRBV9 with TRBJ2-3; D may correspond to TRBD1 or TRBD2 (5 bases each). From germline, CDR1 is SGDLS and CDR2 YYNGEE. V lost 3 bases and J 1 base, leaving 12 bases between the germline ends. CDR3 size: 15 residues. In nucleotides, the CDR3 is TGTGCCAGCAGCGACGGGGCCGGGGGCACAGATACGCAGTATTTT. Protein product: CASSDGAGGTDTQYF.

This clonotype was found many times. Here the CDR3 reads CAWRFGVDTEAFF. The CDR3 DNA reads as TGTGCCTGGAGATTCGGGGTCGACACTGAAGCTTTCTTT. The J gene is TRBJ1-1, the V gene TRBV30; no reliable D call. CDR3 length equals 13 residues. V dropped 3 bases and J dropped 3 bases, with 11 bases sitting between them. The germline CDR1 and CDR2 sequences are GTSNPN and SVGIG (reference sequence).

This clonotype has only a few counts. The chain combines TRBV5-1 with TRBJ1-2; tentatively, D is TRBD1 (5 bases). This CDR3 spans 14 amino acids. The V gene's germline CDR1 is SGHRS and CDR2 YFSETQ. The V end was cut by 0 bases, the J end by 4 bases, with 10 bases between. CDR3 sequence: CASSLDKGSYGYTF. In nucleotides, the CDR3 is TGCGCCAGCAGCTTGGATAAGGGGTCCTATGGCTACACCTTC.

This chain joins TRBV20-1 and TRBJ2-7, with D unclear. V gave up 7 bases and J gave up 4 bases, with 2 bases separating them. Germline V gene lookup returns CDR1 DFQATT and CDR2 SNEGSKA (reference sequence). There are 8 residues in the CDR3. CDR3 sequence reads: CSVYEQYF. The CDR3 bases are TGCAGTGTTTACGAGCAGTACTTC.

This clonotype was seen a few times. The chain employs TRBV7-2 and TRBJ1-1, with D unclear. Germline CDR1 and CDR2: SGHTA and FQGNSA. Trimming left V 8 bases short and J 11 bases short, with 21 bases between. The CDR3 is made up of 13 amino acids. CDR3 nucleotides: TGTGCCAGCGGTCTAAAACCGGGCCTGCTGGCTTTCTTT. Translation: CASGLKPGLLAFF.

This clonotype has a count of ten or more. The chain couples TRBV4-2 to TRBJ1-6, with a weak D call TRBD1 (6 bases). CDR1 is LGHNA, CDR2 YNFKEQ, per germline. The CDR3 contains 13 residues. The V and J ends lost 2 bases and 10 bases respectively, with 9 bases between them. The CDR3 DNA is TGTGCCAGCAGCCAATACAGGGAATCACCCCTCCACTTT. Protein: CASSQYRESPLHF.

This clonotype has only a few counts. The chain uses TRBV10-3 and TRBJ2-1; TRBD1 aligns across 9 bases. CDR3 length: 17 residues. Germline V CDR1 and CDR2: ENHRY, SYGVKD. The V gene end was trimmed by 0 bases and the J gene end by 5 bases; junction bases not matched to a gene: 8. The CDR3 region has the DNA TGTGCCATCAGTGAGTCGACTCCGGGACAGGGAAACAATGAGCAGTTCTTC. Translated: CAISESTPGQGNNEQFF.

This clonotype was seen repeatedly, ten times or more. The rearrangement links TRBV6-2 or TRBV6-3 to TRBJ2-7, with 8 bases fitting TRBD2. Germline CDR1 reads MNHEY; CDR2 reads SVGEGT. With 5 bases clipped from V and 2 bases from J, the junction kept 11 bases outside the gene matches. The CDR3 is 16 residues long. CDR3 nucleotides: TGTGCCAGCAGTCCTCCAACTAGCGGACTTCCCTACGAGCAGTACTTC. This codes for CASSPPTSGLPYEQYF.

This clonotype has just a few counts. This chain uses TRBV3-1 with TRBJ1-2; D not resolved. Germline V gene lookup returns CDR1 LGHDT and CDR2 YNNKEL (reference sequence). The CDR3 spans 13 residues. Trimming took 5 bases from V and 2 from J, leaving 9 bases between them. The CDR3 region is CASSEGSNYGYTF. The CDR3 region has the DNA TGTGCCAGCAGCGAGGGCAGCAACTATGGCTACACCTTC.

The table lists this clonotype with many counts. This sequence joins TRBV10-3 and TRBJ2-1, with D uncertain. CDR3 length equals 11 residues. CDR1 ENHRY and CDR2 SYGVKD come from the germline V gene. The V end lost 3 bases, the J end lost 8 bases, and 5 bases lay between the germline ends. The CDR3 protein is CAISDFDEQFF. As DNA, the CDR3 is TGTGCCATCAGTGATTTCGATGAGCAGTTCTTC.

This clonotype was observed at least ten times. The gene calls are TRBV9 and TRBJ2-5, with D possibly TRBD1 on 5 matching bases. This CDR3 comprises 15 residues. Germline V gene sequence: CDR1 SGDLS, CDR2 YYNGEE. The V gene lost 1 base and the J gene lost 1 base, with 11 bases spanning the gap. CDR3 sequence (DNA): TGTGCCAGCAGCGTATCACCAGGGTCCCAAGAGACCCAGTACTTC. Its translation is CASSVSPGSQETQYF. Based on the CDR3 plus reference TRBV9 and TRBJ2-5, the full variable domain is DSGVTQTPKHLITATGQRVTLRCSPRSGDLSVYWYQQSLDQGLQFLIQYYNGEERAKGNILERFSAQQFPDLHSELNLSSLELGDSALYFCASSVSPGSQETQYFGPGTRLLVL.

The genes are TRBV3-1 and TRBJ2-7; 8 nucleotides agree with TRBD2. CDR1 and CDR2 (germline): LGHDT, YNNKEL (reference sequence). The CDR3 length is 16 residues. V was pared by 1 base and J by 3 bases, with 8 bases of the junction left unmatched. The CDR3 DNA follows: TGTGCCAGCAGCCAAGGAGCAGCGGGGGACCTCTACGAGCAGTACTTC. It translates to CASSQGAAGDLYEQYF.

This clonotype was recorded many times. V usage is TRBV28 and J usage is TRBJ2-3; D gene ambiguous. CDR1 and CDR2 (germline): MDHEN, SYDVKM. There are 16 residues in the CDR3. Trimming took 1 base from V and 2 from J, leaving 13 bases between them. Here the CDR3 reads CASSLSGSRFTDTQYF. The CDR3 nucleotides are TGTGCCAGCAGTTTATCCGGCAGTCGATTCACAGATACGCAGTATTTT. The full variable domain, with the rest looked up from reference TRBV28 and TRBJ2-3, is DVKVTQSSRYLVKRTGEKVFLECVQDMDHENMFWYRQDPGLGLRLIYFSYDVKMKEKGDIPEGYSVSREKKERFSLILESASTNQTSMYLCASSLSGSRFTDTQYFGPGTRLTVL.

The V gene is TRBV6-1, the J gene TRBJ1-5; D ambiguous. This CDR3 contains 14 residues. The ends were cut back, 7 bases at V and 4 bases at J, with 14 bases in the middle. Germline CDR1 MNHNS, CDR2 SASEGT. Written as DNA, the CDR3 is TGTGCCAGCACCAACTCAGTCCCTAATCAGCCCCAGCATTTT. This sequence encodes CASTNSVPNQPQHF.

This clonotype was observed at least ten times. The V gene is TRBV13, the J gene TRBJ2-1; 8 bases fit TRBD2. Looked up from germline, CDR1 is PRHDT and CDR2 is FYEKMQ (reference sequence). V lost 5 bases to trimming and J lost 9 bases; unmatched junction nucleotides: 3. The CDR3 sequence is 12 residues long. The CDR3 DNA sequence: TGTGCCAGCAGCCCCGGGACTAGTGAGCAGTTCTTC. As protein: CASSPGTSEQFF.